This entry is about one T cell receptor beta chain. What it recognizes is unknown. The sample comes from a study of CD8+CD57+ T cells in acquired aplastic anemia. Overall study context: DNA from sorted CD4+ and CD8+ cells averaged around 3.5 ug.

The study profiled TCR beta VDJ and CDR3 using genomic DNA as template. Each CDR3 protein is one row after TCRdb ran MiXCR on the reads. The sample shows just over 450,000 distinct CDR3 sequences, roughly 34% of them seen only once. Study-level findings and limits: CD8+ Simpson's diversity did not differ significantly between patients and controls.

By flow cytometry, patients selected for sequencing had shown an expansion of CD8+CD57+ cells. With no exception, the patients had severe acquired aplastic anemia. Patients were treatment-naive when blood was sampled. The sample consisted of sorted CD4+, CD8+, or CD8+CD57+ T cells (not recorded which) from PBMCs. The clonotype was recovered from a human donor with aplastic anemia.

The CDR3 reads CASSADTGNEQFF. The CDR3 nucleotides read TGCGCCAGCAGCGCAGACACGGGGAATGAGCAGTTCTTC. The gene calls are TRBV5-1 and TRBJ2-1, with a tentative D call TRBD2 (5 bases). CDR3 length equals 13 residues. CDR1 and CDR2 from the germline V gene are SGHRS and YFSETQ. Deletions cut 4 bases from V and 7 bases from J, with 12 bases between. Full variable domain (outside the CDR3, taken from reference TRBV5-1 and TRBJ2-1): KAGVTQTPRYLIKTRGQQVTLSCSPISGHRSVSWYQQTPGQGLQFLFEYFSETQRNKGNFPGRFSGRQFSNSRSEMNVSTLELGDSALYLCASSADTGNEQFFGPGTRLTVL.